This T cell receptor beta chain stems from a study of blood T cell repertoires in COVID-19. Whole-study context: Spain, Italy and the United States supplied samples that represented acute and convalescent COVID-19. PBMCs, B-cell-depleted T cells, or T cells provided the cDNA or gDNA that made up the material.

The assay was immunoSEQ multiplex PCR, and TCRdb's table has in-frame clones only and misses some. Among some 200,000 clones listed, 75% to 90% were seen once. This CDR3 is 16 amino acids long. Between the trimmed V and J ends, which lost 5 bases and 4 bases, there was a span of 17 bases. Germline V gene lookup returns CDR1 MGHRA and CDR2 YSYEKL. This study enrolled people aged roughly 18 to 100 from 20 to 25 US geographic areas. Input material: PBMCs or T cells enriched from blood (not recorded which). The clonotype originates from a woman aged 25 to 39 who had recovered from COVID-19. The chain recombines TRBV4-1 with TRBJ2-2; D may be TRBD1 (6 bases). The CDR3, as DNA: TGCGCCAGCAGCTTATTAACCGGGACATCCACCGGGGAGCTGTTTTTT. Translated, it gives CASSLLTGTSTGELFF.